This T cell receptor beta chain derives from a study of Graves' ophthalmopathy and Graves' hyperthyroidism. Across the study: The blood sample was drawn at first diagnosis and before any treatment.

Study findings and constraints: Ophthalmopathy versus stable hyperthyroidism: 13-signature model gave roughly 88% sensitivity, roughly 81% specificity.

Per germline, CDR1 SGDLS and CDR2 YYNGEE. The CDR3 sequence is 17 residues long. V was clipped by 4 bases and J by 8 bases, with 25 bases between them. Transcripts of RNA were the source for amplifying TCR beta CDR3 regions. First-round RT-PCR with HTBI primers preceded a second-round multiplex PCR. TCRdb re-called the multiplex PCR reads through MiXCR, storing one row per CDR3 protein. The sample contains approximately 210,000 distinct CDR3 sequences, roughly 27% of which appear only once. This clonotype has ten or more counts. Its antigen is unknown. Orbital computed tomography and thyroid ultrasound, along with TRAb, serum thyroxine and clinical symptoms, underpinned diagnosis.

The sequenced material came from peripheral blood. This chain joins TRBV9 and TRBJ1-3, with D possibly TRBD1 on 5 matching bases. This sequence was found in a man in his fifties or sixties with Graves' ophthalmopathy. As DNA, the CDR3 is TGTGCCAGCAGCCTCTCCTTTAGGGGACCCATAGTCTACACCATATATTTT. Protein: CASSLSFRGPIVYTIYF.